This TCR beta chain was captured in a study of T-cell memory formation after mild COVID-19. Sample barcodes and UMIs were carried by the TCR alpha and TCR beta cDNA libraries that 5'RACE generated with constant-segment primers. TCRdb passed the 5' RACE reads through MiXCR, listing each CDR3 protein once. The sample has around 260,000 distinct CDR3 sequences, around 15% seen once. This CDR3 region has 13 residues. V was pared by 5 bases and J by 6 bases, with 14 bases between. This rearrangement joins TRBV12-3 or TRBV12-4 to TRBJ2-7; D tentatively fits TRBD1 or TRBD2 (7 bases each). Input material: PBMCs or a T cell subset sorted from them (not recorded which). The TCR was taken from a young man who had mild COVID-19 (a few samples of this study predate the infection). Cell type and time point are not known. The CDR3 loop is CASSSGTEGEQYF. The CDR3 nucleotides read TGTGCCAGCAGTAGCGGGACAGAGGGCGAGCAGTACTTC.